This TCR beta chain was profiled in a study of read filtering for tumor transcriptome and immune sequencing. Deletions cut 3 bases from V and 4 bases from J, with 17 bases between. This CDR3 has 16 amino acids. Study conclusions and caveats: Dropping single-read clonotypes raised IR-seq and RNA-seq shared-clonotype correlation. About 81.9% of IR-seq clonotypes had one read, totaling about 3.5% of reads; RNA-seq: roughly 76% and 46%. Sorted CD138-negative bone marrow cells were not purified T cells. Even smaller IR-seq throughput identified most shared clonotypes.

This library used approximately 390 ng RNA and molecular barcoded adaptors spanning alpha/delta and beta/gamma chains. TCRdb fed the reads into MiXCR, producing one record per CDR3 protein. Of 100,000 to 150,000 distinct CDR3 sequences in the sample, less than 15% are singletons; the top ten hold around 8.3%. This clonotype occurred many times. Its antigen is as yet unknown. The sequenced sample was a population of CD138-negative cells sorted from bone marrow. This TCR came from a donor at least 40 years old with multiple myeloma. J is TRBJ2-3 and V is TRBV12-3 or TRBV12-4; D remains unclear. The CDR3 loop reads CASSLARNLPPDTQYF. CDR3 in DNA: TGTGCCAGCAGTTTGGCCCGAAATTTACCCCCAGATACGCAGTATTTT.